One sample yielded the 19 T cell receptor beta chains listed below, sequenced in a study of blood T cell repertoires in COVID-19. Method: immunoSEQ multiplex PCR; TCRdb's copy keeps in-frame clones and lacks some. The table includes 160,000 or so clones, approximately 84% detected once. Sequenced sample: peripheral blood. The receptors here all came from an elderly woman with acute or convalescent COVID-19.

The V gene is TRBV2, the J gene TRBJ1-1; D is ambiguous. This CDR3 comprises 14 residues. The V and J ends lost 4 bases and 6 bases respectively, with 15 bases between them. Germline V gene sequence: CDR1 SNHLY, CDR2 FYNNEI. CDR3 in amino acids: CASSVSTQVAEAFF. Written as DNA, the CDR3 is TGTGCCAGCAGTGTGAGCACCCAAGTGGCTGAAGCTTTCTTT.

The J gene is TRBJ1-1, the V gene TRBV2; TRBD1 matches 9 bases. Germline loops: CDR1 SNHLY, CDR2 FYNNEI. V was pared by 2 bases and J by 3 bases, with 10 bases of the junction left unmatched. The CDR3 totals 17 residues. The CDR3 loop reads CASSESGTGIYDTEAFF. In DNA form, the CDR3 reads TGTGCCAGCAGTGAATCCGGGACAGGGATATATGACACTGAAGCTTTCTTT.

The rearrangement joins TRBV13 to TRBJ1-2; 8 bases agree with TRBD1. The CDR3 runs to 14 residues. The trim removed 4 bases at V and 5 bases at J, leaving 6 bases unmatched. Germline assignment: CDR1 PRHDT and CDR2 FYEKMQ (reference sequence). CDR3 protein: CASSSGQGKYGYTF. The CDR3 region has the DNA TGTGCCAGCAGCTCCGGACAGGGTAAATATGGCTACACCTTC.

The CDR3 DNA sequence: TGTGCCAGCAGCCATGGCGGGGGGGTGGTCACCGGGGAGCTGTTTTTT. Translating it yields CASSHGGGVVTGELFF. The chain couples TRBV3-1 (or the pseudogene TRBV3-2) to TRBJ2-2, with 9 bases aligning to TRBD2. Germline V lookup: CDR1 LGHDT, CDR2 YNNKEL (reference sequence). Trimming cost V 3 bases and J 4 bases; bases outside gene matches: 6. The CDR3 covers 16 residues.

The V gene is TRBV6-5, the J gene TRBJ2-1, with D unclear. The V end was cut by 7 bases, the J end by 3 bases, with 7 bases between. Germline CDR1 reads MNHEY; CDR2 reads SVGAGI. The CDR3 consists of 12 residues. This CDR3 is CASTSFYNEQFF. In DNA, the CDR3 is TGTGCCAGCACTAGTTTCTACAATGAGCAGTTCTTC.

The J gene is TRBJ2-1, the V gene TRBV7-9; 12 bases fit TRBD2. CDR1 is SEHNR and CDR2 is FQNEAQ in the germline V gene (reference sequence). The V gene end was trimmed by 5 bases and the J gene end by 9 bases; junction bases not matched to a gene: 8. The CDR3 spans 15 residues. The CDR3 coding sequence is TGTGCCAGCAGCCTCCGACTAGCGGGAGATGGTGAGCAGTTCTTC. Amino acid sequence: CASSLRLAGDGEQFF.

The rearrangement links TRBV7-6 to TRBJ1-1; 7 bases are a match to TRBD1. The V gene end was trimmed by 4 bases and the J gene end by 7 bases; junction bases not matched to a gene: 9. Germline lookup yields CDR1 SGHVS and CDR2 FNYEAQ. CDR3 length: 14 residues. CDR3 amino acids: CASSSIGGQYEAFF. Here the CDR3 DNA reads TGTGCCAGCAGCTCTATCGGGGGACAGTATGAAGCTTTCTTT.

This rearrangement joins TRBV11-2 to TRBJ2-1, with 11 bases fitting TRBD1. J was trimmed by 3 bases and V by 3 bases; bases with no gene match: 1. Germline V CDR1 and CDR2: SGHAT, FQNNGV. CDR3 length: 15 amino acids. The DNA of the CDR3 is TGTGCCAGCAGCTTCGGGACAGGGGGCTACAATGAGCAGTTCTTC. Residues: CASSFGTGGYNEQFF.

This rearrangement joins TRBV10-2 to TRBJ2-3, with D possibly TRBD2 on 7 matching bases. Trimming took 5 bases from V and 8 from J, leaving 20 bases between them. The CDR3 extends over 15 amino acids. From germline, CDR1 is WSHSY and CDR2 SAAADI. CDR3 coding DNA: TGCGCCAGCAGTTCACAGGGAGGGGGGAGGGGTACGCAGTATTTT. It is translated as CASSSQGGGRGTQYF.

This clone has just a few counts. The V gene is TRBV30, the J gene TRBJ1-5; TRBD1 might be the D (6 bases). The CDR3 is 15 residues long. The V end lost 1 base, the J end lost 7 bases, and 17 bases lay between the germline ends. CDR1 is GTSNPN and CDR2 is SVGIG in the germline V gene (reference sequence). CDR3 protein: CAWSGGQTPQQPQHF. The CDR3 DNA follows: TGTGCCTGGAGTGGAGGACAGACCCCCCAACAGCCCCAGCATTTT.

The rearrangement joins TRBV7-9 to TRBJ1-5; weak D call: TRBD1 (6 bases). The CDR3 is 13 amino acids. V lost 5 bases and J 6 bases, leaving 11 bases between the germline ends. Germline loops: CDR1 SEHNR, CDR2 FQNEAQ (reference sequence). CDR3 coding DNA: TGTGCCAGCAGCAATCAGGGGCCTCAGCCCCAGCATTTT. Translating it yields CASSNQGPQPQHF.

V is TRBV24-1 and J is TRBJ2-7; TRBD1 agrees at 12 bases. The J segment lost 5 bases and the V segment lost 3 bases, leaving 7 bases of the junction unmatched. The CDR3 totals 16 residues. Germline V gives CDR1 KGHDR, CDR2 SFDVKD. The CDR3 region has the DNA TGTGCCACCAGTGATGGGACAGGGGGCGGACGAAACGAGCAGTACTTC. The encoded protein is CATSDGTGGGRNEQYF.

This sequence joins TRBV5-8 and TRBJ2-3; TRBD1 aligns across 7 bases. The ends lost 4 bases at V and 0 bases at J; junction bases unmatched: 8. Germline V lookup: CDR1 SGHTS, CDR2 YDEGEE. The CDR3 runs 16 residues. The CDR3 spells CASSQGTVASTDTQYF. The CDR3 DNA is TGTGCCAGCAGCCAGGGGACAGTAGCTAGCACAGATACGCAGTATTTT.

The chain is built from TRBV5-1 and TRBJ1-6; D is unresolved. The CDR3 spans 14 residues. Germline V CDR1 and CDR2: SGHRS, YFSETQ. Trimming shortened V by 6 bases and J by 0 bases, and 7 bases separated the two germline ends. CDR3 loop: CASTPGSYNSPLHF. The CDR3 DNA reads as TGCGCCAGCACTCCAGGCTCCTATAATTCACCCCTCCACTTT.

The CDR3 spells CASSFFGGNTEAFF. The CDR3 coding sequence is TGTGCCAGCAGTTTCTTCGGGGGGAACACTGAAGCTTTCTTT. The chain links TRBV28 to TRBJ1-1; a weak D match, TRBD1 (5 bases). V lost 3 bases and J 1 base, leaving 9 bases between the germline ends. Germline values: CDR1 MDHEN, CDR2 SYDVKM. The CDR3 runs 14 residues.

The rearrangement uses TRBV5-1 and TRBJ2-5, with D perhaps TRBD2 (6 bases). The germline V gene encodes CDR1 SGHRS and CDR2 YFSETQ. The CDR3 totals 15 residues. V lost 4 bases and J lost 5, with 18 bases in between. The CDR3 loop is CASSPGSQGGETQYF. The CDR3 nucleotides are TGCGCCAGCAGCCCCGGTAGTCAGGGAGGCGAGACCCAGTACTTC.

V gene TRBV6-6 combines with J gene TRBJ2-3; D unresolved. The V and J ends lost 0 bases and 6 bases respectively, with 7 bases between them. Germline CDR1 MNHNY, CDR2 SVGAGI (reference sequence). The CDR3 is 13 residues long. For the CDR3, the DNA is TGTGCCAGCAGTTACTCGAGTGCGGATACGCAGTATTTT. Its protein is CASSYSSADTQYF.

The chain combines TRBV2 with TRBJ1-3; no definite D call. The CDR3 loop spans 13 amino acids. V lost 7 bases and J lost 1, with 8 bases in between. Per the germline V gene, CDR1 is SNHLY and CDR2 is FYNNEI. The CDR3 region has the DNA TGTGCCAGCACCCGGGGTTCTGGAAACACCATATATTTT. Amino acids: CASTRGSGNTIYF.

The chain uses TRBV13 and TRBJ1-3, with 7 bases lining up with TRBD1. Germline lookup yields CDR1 PRHDT and CDR2 FYEKMQ (reference sequence). V was clipped by 5 bases and J by 1 base; unmatched bases: 5. The CDR3 contains 15 residues. The CDR3 coding sequence is TGTGCCAGCAGCCCGACGACAGGGTCTGGAAACACCATATATTTT. Encoded protein: CASSPTTGSGNTIYF.